These 23 T cell receptor beta chains were all obtained from the same sample, sequenced in a study of blood T cell repertoires in COVID-19. Profiled with immunoSEQ multiplex PCR; TCRdb holds only in-frame clones, not every one. The table shows a few hundred thousand clones, with 80% to 90% occurring only once. The sequencing sample was made of PBMCs or T cells enriched from blood (not recorded which). These receptors were collected from a man aged 30-40 years who had recovered from COVID-19.

This sequence joins TRBV5-1 and TRBJ2-2, with a weak D call TRBD2 (7 bases). CDR1 is SGHRS, CDR2 YFSETQ, per germline. This CDR3 contains 15 residues. The germline V and J ends were trimmed by 2 bases and 5 bases, with 13 bases remaining between them. In DNA, the CDR3 is TGCGCCAGCAGCTTTCTTGAGGGGGGGACCGGGGAGCTGTTTTTT. Its protein product is CASSFLEGGTGELFF.

This chain uses TRBV3-1 (or the pseudogene TRBV3-2) with TRBJ2-5, with D maybe TRBD2 (6 bases). Trimming removed 8 bases from V and 4 bases from J, with 11 bases in between. CDR1 is LGHDT and CDR2 is YNNKEL in the germline V gene (reference sequence). The CDR3 runs 12 residues. For the CDR3, the DNA is TGTGCCAGCGATGGGGGAGGAGAGACCCAGTACTTC. Translation: CASDGGGETQYF.

This chain links TRBV7-2 with TRBJ1-4, with D maybe TRBD1 (6 bases). The ends were cut back, 1 base at V and 8 bases at J, with 8 bases in the middle. CDR3 size: 13 residues. Germline lookup yields CDR1 SGHTA and CDR2 FQGNSA. CDR3 sequence (DNA): TGTGCCAGCAGCTTAGGACAGGAGGAAAAACTGTTTTTT. It codes for CASSLGQEEKLFF. The whole variable domain, filled in from reference TRBV7-2 and TRBJ1-4, reads GAGVSQSPSNKVTEKGKDVELRCDPISGHTALYWYRQSLGQGLEFLIYFQGNSAPDKSGLPSDRFSAERTGGSVSTLTIQRTQQEDSAVYLCASSLGQEEKLFFGSGTQLSVL.

The CDR3 region is CASSFSGSTDTQYF. The CDR3 DNA follows: TGTGCCAGCAGTTTTAGCGGGAGCACAGATACGCAGTATTTT. This chain uses TRBV6-2 or TRBV6-3 with TRBJ2-3, with TRBD2 matching 7 bases. The CDR3 is 14 amino acids. V shed 4 bases and J 0 bases; nucleotides not matched to a gene: 1. The germline CDR1 and CDR2 sequences are MNHEY and SVGEGT.

The V and J genes are TRBV7-6 and TRBJ2-5; possible D gene TRBD1, 6 bases. The CDR3 loop spans 14 amino acids. The V end was cut by 4 bases, the J end by 2 bases, with 11 bases between. Germline CDR1 is SGHVS and CDR2 is FNYEAQ. CDR3 nucleotide sequence: TGTGCCAGCAGCTGGACAGCAACACAAGAGACCCAGTACTTC. Amino acids: CASSWTATQETQYF.

The chain uses TRBV5-4 and TRBJ1-1, with TRBD1 identical over 8 bases. V dropped 6 bases and J dropped 1; count of bases not matched to a gene: 8. The CDR3 has 15 amino acids. Germline CDR1 and CDR2: SGHNT and YYREEE (reference sequence). CDR3 nucleotides: TGTGCCAGCATCCCGACAGGGGCACAGAACACTGAAGCTTTCTTT. This gives the protein CASIPTGAQNTEAFF.

The chain uses TRBV6-2 or TRBV6-3 and TRBJ1-2; 9 bases map to TRBD1. Germline loops: CDR1 MNHEY, CDR2 SVGEGT. The ends lost 2 bases at V and 4 bases at J; junction bases unmatched: 14. This CDR3 is 18 amino acids long. The CDR3 DNA follows: TGTGCCAGCAGTTACCTTCAACTCCGGGACAGGGCTGTCTATGGCTACACCTTC. This translates into CASSYLQLRDRAVYGYTF.

The chain uses TRBV7-6 and TRBJ1-4, with TRBD1 as a possible D gene (6 bases). Trimming took 5 bases from V and 4 from J, leaving 14 bases between them. The CDR3 runs 15 residues. Looked up from germline, CDR1 is SGHVS and CDR2 is FNYEAQ. The CDR3 spells CASSPGQTINEKLFF. CDR3 coding DNA: TGTGCCAGCAGCCCTGGACAGACGATTAATGAAAAACTGTTTTTT.

The chain has TRBV6-5 and TRBJ1-1, with unresolved D. The CDR3 consists of 15 residues. Germline loops: CDR1 MNHEY, CDR2 SVGAGI. V was cut by 5 bases and J by 0 bases, with 13 bases left in between. The chain's CDR3 is CASSRTVSMNTEAFF. DNA of the CDR3: TGTGCCAGCAGTCGTACAGTCTCCATGAACACTGAAGCTTTCTTT.

The J gene is TRBJ1-1, the V gene TRBV6-5, with no clear D. The CDR3 runs 13 residues. Per the germline V gene, CDR1 is MNHEY and CDR2 is SVGAGI. V gave up 6 bases and J gave up 4 bases, with 12 bases separating them. The CDR3 region is CASSPSGVTEAFF. DNA for the CDR3: TGTGCCAGCAGCCCCTCCGGGGTCACTGAAGCTTTCTTT.

The gene calls are TRBV27 and TRBJ1-1; tentatively, D is TRBD1 (6 bases). Trimming shortened V by 8 bases and J by 0 bases, and 7 bases separated the two germline ends. The CDR3 spans 12 residues. Germline-derived CDR1 and CDR2 are MNHEY and SMNVEV (reference sequence). As DNA, the CDR3 is TGTGCCAGCCGGACAGTGAACACTGAAGCTTTCTTT. Its translation is CASRTVNTEAFF.

CDR3 amino acids: CASTWGTTNTGELFF. The CDR3 coding sequence is TGTGCCAGCACTTGGGGGACAACGAACACCGGGGAGCTGTTTTTT. The J gene is TRBJ2-2, the V gene TRBV27; possible D gene TRBD1, 6 bases. This CDR3 is 15 amino acids long. Per the germline V gene, CDR1 is MNHEY and CDR2 is SMNVEV (reference sequence). Deletions cut 7 bases from V and 0 bases from J, with 12 bases between.

The chain carries TRBV9 and TRBJ1-5; tentative D call: TRBD1 (6 bases). V lost 3 bases to trimming and J lost 0 bases, with 10 bases between them. Germline V lookup: CDR1 SGDLS, CDR2 YYNGEE. CDR3 size: 15 residues. CDR3 protein: CASSETGYSNQPQHF. CDR3 in DNA: TGTGCCAGCAGCGAGACAGGTTATAGCAATCAGCCCCAGCATTTT.

V is TRBV7-2 and J is TRBJ1-2, with 7 bases lining up with TRBD1. The V gene's germline CDR1 is SGHTA and CDR2 FQGNSA. The CDR3 has 15 amino acids. V lost 5 bases to trimming and J lost 4 bases; unmatched junction nucleotides: 10. The CDR3 nucleotides read TGTGCCAGCAGCATAACCGACAGGGACAGCTATGGCTACACCTTC. Protein sequence: CASSITDRDSYGYTF.

The chain employs TRBV3-1 (or the pseudogene TRBV3-2) and TRBJ1-6; D is possibly TRBD1 (5 bases). This CDR3 is built from 14 residues. The germline V gene encodes CDR1 LGHDT and CDR2 YNNKEL (reference sequence). The V end was cut by 4 bases, the J end by 5 bases, with 9 bases between. CDR3 bases: TGTGCCAGCAGCCCGGTCAGGGATAATTCACCCCTCCACTTT. Residues: CASSPVRDNSPLHF.

The chain is built from TRBV4-2 and TRBJ1-2; 7 positions agree with TRBD1. The CDR3 extends over 14 amino acids. Germline V gene data show CDR1 as LGHNA and CDR2 as YNFKEQ. V lost 3 bases, J lost 4 bases, and 5 bases stayed unmatched. DNA of the CDR3: TGTGCCAGCAGCCATGCAGGGACAGCCTATGGCTACACCTTC. Translation gives CASSHAGTAYGYTF.

The V call is TRBV5-1, the J call TRBJ2-2; D is possibly TRBD1 (6 bases). CDR3 size: 14 residues. V was cut by 4 bases and J by 4 bases, with 11 bases left in between. Germline CDR1 and CDR2: SGHRS and YFSETQ. This CDR3 is CASSADSSTGELFF. CDR3 sequence (DNA): TGCGCCAGCAGCGCGGACAGTTCCACCGGGGAGCTGTTTTTT.

The chain has TRBV24-1 and TRBJ1-2; 7 bases map to TRBD1. The CDR3 is 14 amino acids. In germline, CDR1 is KGHDR, CDR2 SFDVKD. V gave up 3 bases and J gave up 5 bases; unmatched junction bases: 5. CDR3 coding DNA: TGTGCCACCAGTGATGCCAGGGGGGTATATGGCTACACCTTC. Its protein is CATSDARGVYGYTF.

The CDR3 nucleotides are TGTGCCAGCAGCCAAGCCACAGGGACCTTATACAATGAGCAGTTCTTC. Its protein product is CASSQATGTLYNEQFF. This chain joins TRBV3-1 (or the pseudogene TRBV3-2) and TRBJ2-1; TRBD1 is a possible D gene (6 bases). With 1 base removed from V and 4 bases from J, the gap between germline ends came to 14 bases. Looked up from germline, CDR1 is LGHDT and CDR2 is YNNKEL (reference sequence). The CDR3 totals 16 residues.

The V and J genes are TRBV10-3 and TRBJ1-6, with a tentative D call TRBD1 (6 bases). V lost 2 bases and J 8 bases, leaving 13 bases between the germline ends. This CDR3 has 15 amino acids. Per the germline V gene, CDR1 is ENHRY and CDR2 is SYGVKD. The CDR3 sequence is CAISENRGIHSPLHF. The CDR3 nucleotides read TGTGCCATCAGTGAGAATAGGGGGATCCATTCACCCCTCCACTTT.

The V call is TRBV6-2 or TRBV6-3, the J call TRBJ2-7; D perhaps matches TRBD1 (5 bases). CDR1 and CDR2 (germline): MNHEY, SVGEGT. Trimming left V 2 bases short and J 3 bases short, with 11 bases between. This CDR3 has 14 residues. CDR3 sequence: CASSYQGSLYEQYF. The CDR3, as DNA: TGTGCCAGCAGTTACCAGGGCAGCCTCTACGAGCAGTACTTC.

CDR3 bases: TGCGCCAGCAGCTTGGGGGACAGGAATGGCTACACCTTC. The encoded protein is CASSLGDRNGYTF. V gene TRBV5-1 combines with J gene TRBJ1-2; 8 positions agree with TRBD1. J lost 6 bases, V lost 0 bases, and 1 base had no gene match. The CDR3 loop spans 13 amino acids. Germline loops: CDR1 SGHRS, CDR2 YFSETQ. Looking up the rest from reference TRBV5-1 and TRBJ1-2 gives the full variable domain: KAGVTQTPRYLIKTRGQQVTLSCSPISGHRSVSWYQQTPGQGLQFLFEYFSETQRNKGNFPGRFSGRQFSNSRSEMNVSTLELGDSALYLCASSLGDRNGYTFGSGTRLTVV.

This clone was counted a single time. V usage is TRBV14 and J usage is TRBJ2-1, with D hard to call. This CDR3 comprises 11 residues. Germline CDR1 reads SGHDN; CDR2 reads FVKESK. Trimming pared 4 bases from V and 7 bases from J, leaving 5 bases between. CDR3 DNA: TGTGCCAGCAGCCTTCATAATGAGCAGTTCTTC. It yields the protein CASSLHNEQFF.